This T cell receptor (beta chain) is drawn from a study of T cell changes during pregnancy in multiple sclerosis. The data were produced by immunoSEQ multiplex PCR, yet TCRdb's version contains in-frame clones alone and is incomplete. Among tens of thousands of clones listed, around 91% were seen once. CDR3 length: 14 amino acids. Trimming shortened V by 2 bases and J by 6 bases, and 14 bases separated the two germline ends. Per the germline V gene, CDR1 is SGHDN and CDR2 is FVKESK. This clonotype was obtained from a female donor with multiple sclerosis, enrolled in a pregnancy study. This sequence joins TRBV14 and TRBJ2-7; D may be TRBD1 (5 bases). The sample in question was CD4+ T cells from peripheral blood mononuclear cells, obtained in the second trimester of pregnancy. CDR3 bases: TGTGCCAGCAGCCAATTTCAGGGCCTGGGCGAGCAGTACTTC. Translating gives CASSQFQGLGEQYF.